This T cell receptor (beta chain) was obtained from a study of OX40 agonist ivuxolimab in advanced cancers. Study-wide context: Patients were given ivuxolimab, an antibody that agonizes OX40 (CD134). A mean age of about 59 years, range roughly 20 to 85, was recorded, and 80% to 90% were male. Overall study results and limits: Partial responders receiving 0.1-3.0 mg/kg showed among the lowest clonal expansion.

About this clone: No antigen is known for it.

Deletions cut 0 bases from V and 1 base from J, with 15 bases between. The CDR3 covers 17 residues. CDR1 is LNHNV, CDR2 YYDKDF, per germline (reference sequence). The repertoire was sequenced with immunoSEQ multiplex PCR; TCRdb's copy has only in-frame clones and lacks some. The sample has tens of thousands of clones, about 88% seen once. Sequencing was performed on CD4+ or CD8+ T cells sorted from blood, taken in a trial of the OX40 agonist ivuxolimab. This chain links TRBV15 with TRBJ1-1; D perhaps matches TRBD1 (5 bases). This TCR was sampled from an adult with an advanced solid tumor such as melanoma, head and neck, liver or kidney cancer. DNA of the CDR3: TGTGCCACCAGCAGAGATCTTGGGAGGGGTCGGAACACTGAAGCTTTCTTT. Amino acid sequence: CATSRDLGRGRNTEAFF.